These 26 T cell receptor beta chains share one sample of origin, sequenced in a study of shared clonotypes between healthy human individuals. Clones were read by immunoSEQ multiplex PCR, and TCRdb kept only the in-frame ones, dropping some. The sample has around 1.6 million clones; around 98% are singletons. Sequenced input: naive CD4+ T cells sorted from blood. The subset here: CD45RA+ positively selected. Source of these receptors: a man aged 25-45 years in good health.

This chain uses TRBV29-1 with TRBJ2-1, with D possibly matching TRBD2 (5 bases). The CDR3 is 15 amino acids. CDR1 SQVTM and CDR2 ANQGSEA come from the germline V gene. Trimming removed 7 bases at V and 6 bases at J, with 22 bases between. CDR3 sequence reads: CSGSLGVAPSNEQFF. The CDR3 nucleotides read TGCAGCGGTTCCCTCGGGGTAGCCCCAAGCAATGAGCAGTTCTTC.

CDR3 nucleotide sequence: TGTGCCAGCAGCTTATTCGGGAACGGGAATGAGCAGTTCTTC. Protein sequence: CASSLFGNGNEQFF. The rearrangement links TRBV7-9 to TRBJ2-1; weak D call: TRBD2 (5 bases). The CDR3 is 14 amino acids. CDR1 and CDR2 from the germline V gene are SEHNR and FQNEAQ (reference sequence). V lost 2 bases, J lost 7 bases, and 12 bases lay in between.

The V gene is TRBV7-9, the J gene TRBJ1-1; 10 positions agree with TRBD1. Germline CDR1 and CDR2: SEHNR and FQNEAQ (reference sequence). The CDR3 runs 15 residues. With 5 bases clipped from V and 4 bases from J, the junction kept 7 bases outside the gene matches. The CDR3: CASSPTTGGGTEAFF. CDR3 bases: TGTGCCAGCAGCCCAACGACAGGGGGCGGCACTGAAGCTTTCTTT.

The CDR3: CASSRHSLRIYEQYF. CDR3 in DNA: TGTGCCAGCAGCCGCCATAGTCTGAGAATCTACGAGCAGTACTTC. The V gene is TRBV7-9, the J gene TRBJ2-7; D is undetermined. Trimming stripped 5 bases from V and 3 bases from J, with 17 bases between. The CDR3 has 15 amino acids. Germline V gene data show CDR1 as SEHNR and CDR2 as FQNEAQ (reference sequence).

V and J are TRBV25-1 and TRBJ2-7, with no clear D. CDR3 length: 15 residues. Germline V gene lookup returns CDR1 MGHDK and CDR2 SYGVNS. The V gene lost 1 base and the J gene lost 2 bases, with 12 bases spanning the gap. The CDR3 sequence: CASSESDKLAYEQYF. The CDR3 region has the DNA TGTGCCAGCAGTGAATCCGACAAGCTCGCCTACGAGCAGTACTTC.

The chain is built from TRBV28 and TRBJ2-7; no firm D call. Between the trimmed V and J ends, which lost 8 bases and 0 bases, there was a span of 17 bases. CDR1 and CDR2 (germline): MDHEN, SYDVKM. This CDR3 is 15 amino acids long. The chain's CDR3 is CASASPGPSSYEQYF. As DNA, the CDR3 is TGTGCCAGCGCCAGTCCAGGCCCAAGCTCCTACGAGCAGTACTTC.

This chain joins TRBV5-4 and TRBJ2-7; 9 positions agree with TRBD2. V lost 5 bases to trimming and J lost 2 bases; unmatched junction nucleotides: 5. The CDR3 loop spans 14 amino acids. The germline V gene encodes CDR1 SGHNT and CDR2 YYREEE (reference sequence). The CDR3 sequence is CASSRTSDTYEQYF. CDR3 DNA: TGTGCCAGCAGTAGGACTAGCGATACCTACGAGCAGTACTTC.

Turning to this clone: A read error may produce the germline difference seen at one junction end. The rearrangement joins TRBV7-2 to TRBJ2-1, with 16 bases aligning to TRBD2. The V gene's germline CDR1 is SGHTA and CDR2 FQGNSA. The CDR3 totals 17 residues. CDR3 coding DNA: TGTGCCAGCAGCTTAGGTGCGGGGGGACTAGCGGGAGGGAAGCCCCTCTTC. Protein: CASSLGAGGLAGGKPLF.

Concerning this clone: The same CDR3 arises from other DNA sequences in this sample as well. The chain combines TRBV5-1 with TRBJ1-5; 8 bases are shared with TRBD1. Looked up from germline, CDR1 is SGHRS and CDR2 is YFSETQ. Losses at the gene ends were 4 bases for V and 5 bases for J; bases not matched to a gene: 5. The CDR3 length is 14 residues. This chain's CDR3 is CASSAGQGDQPQHF. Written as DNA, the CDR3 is TGCGCCAGCAGCGCAGGACAGGGTGATCAGCCCCAGCATTTT.

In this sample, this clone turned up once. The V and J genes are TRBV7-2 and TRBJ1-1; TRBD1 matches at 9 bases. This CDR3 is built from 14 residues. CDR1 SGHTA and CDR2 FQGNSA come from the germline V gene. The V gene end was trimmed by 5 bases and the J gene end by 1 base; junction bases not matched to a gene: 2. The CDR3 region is CASSLDRGNTEAFF. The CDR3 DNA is TGTGCCAGCAGCCTGGACAGGGGGAACACTGAAGCTTTCTTT.

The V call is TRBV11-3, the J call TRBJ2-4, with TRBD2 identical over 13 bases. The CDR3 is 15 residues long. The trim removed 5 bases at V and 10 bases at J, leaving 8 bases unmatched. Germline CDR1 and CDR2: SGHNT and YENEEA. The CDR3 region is CASSAGLAGTGIQYF. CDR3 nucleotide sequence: TGTGCCAGCAGCGCGGGACTAGCGGGAACAGGTATTCAGTACTTC.

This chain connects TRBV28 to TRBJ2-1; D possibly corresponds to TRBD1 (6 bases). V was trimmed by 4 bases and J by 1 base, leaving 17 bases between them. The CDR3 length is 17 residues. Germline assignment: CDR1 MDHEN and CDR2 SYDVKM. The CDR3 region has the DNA TGTGCCAGCAGTTCGGCCAGGGGATTCGTGTCCTACAATGAGCAGTTCTTC. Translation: CASSSARGFVSYNEQFF. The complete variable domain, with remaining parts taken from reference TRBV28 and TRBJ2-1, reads DVKVTQSSRYLVKRTGEKVFLECVQDMDHENMFWYRQDPGLGLRLIYFSYDVKMKEKGDIPEGYSVSREKKERFSLILESASTNQTSMYLCASSSARGFVSYNEQFFGPGTRLTVL.

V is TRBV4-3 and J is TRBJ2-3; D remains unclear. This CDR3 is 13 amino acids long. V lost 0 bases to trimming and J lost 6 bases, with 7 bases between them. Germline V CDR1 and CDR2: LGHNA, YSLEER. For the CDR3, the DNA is TGCGCCAGCAGCCAAGATCCTGCGGATACGCAGTATTTT. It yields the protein CASSQDPADTQYF.

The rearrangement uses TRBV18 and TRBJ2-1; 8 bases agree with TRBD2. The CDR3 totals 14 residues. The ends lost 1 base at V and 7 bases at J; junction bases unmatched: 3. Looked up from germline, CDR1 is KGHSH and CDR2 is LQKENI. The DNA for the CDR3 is TGTGCCAGCTCACCACGACTAGCGCAAAATGAGCAGTTCTTC. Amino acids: CASSPRLAQNEQFF.

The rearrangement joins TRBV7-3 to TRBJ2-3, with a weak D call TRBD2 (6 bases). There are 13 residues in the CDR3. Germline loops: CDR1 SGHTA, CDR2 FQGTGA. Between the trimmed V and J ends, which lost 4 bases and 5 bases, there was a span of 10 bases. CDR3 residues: CASSWRGEDTQYF. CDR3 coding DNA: TGTGCCAGCAGCTGGAGGGGAGAAGATACGCAGTATTTT.

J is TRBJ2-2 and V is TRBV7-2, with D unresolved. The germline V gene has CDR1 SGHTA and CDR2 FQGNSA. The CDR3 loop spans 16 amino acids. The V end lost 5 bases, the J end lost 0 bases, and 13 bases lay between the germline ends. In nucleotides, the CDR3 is TGTGCCAGCAGCCCCGTTACTGGTTCGAACACCGGGGAGCTGTTTTTT. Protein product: CASSPVTGSNTGELFF.

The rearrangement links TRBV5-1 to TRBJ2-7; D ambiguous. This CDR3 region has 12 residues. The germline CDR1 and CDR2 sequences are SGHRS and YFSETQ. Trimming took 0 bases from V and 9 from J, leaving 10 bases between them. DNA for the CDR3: TGCGCCAGCAGCTTGGCAGACATTCCGCAGTACTTC. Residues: CASSLADIPQYF.

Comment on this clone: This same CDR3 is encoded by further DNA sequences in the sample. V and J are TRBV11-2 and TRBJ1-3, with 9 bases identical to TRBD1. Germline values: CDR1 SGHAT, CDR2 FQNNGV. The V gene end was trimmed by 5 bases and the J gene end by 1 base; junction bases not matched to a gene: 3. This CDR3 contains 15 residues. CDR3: CASSRDRASGNTIYF. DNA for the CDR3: TGTGCCAGCAGCCGGGACAGGGCTTCTGGAAACACCATATATTTT.

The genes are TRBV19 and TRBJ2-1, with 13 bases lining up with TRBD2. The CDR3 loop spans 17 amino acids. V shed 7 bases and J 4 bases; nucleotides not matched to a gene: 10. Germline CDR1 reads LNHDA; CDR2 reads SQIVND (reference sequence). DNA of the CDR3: TGTGCCAGTACCAACCCGGGGACTAGCGGGATTTACAATGAGCAGTTCTTC. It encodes CASTNPGTSGIYNEQFF.

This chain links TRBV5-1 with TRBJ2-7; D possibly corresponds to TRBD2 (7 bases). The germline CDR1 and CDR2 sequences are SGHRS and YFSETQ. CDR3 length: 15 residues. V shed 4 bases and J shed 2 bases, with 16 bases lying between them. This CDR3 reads CASSPSAGGPYEQYF. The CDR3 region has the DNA TGCGCCAGCAGCCCCTCGGCCGGGGGGCCCTACGAGCAGTACTTC.

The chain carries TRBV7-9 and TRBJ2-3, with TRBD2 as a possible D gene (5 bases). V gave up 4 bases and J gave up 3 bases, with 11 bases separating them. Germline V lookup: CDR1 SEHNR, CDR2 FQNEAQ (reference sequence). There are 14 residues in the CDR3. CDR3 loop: CASSSLAGTDTQYF. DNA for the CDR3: TGTGCCAGCAGCTCCCTGGCGGGTACAGATACGCAGTATTTT.

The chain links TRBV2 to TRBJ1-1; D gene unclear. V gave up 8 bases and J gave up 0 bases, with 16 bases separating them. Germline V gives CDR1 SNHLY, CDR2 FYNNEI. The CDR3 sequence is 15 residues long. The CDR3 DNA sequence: TGTGCCAGCTCTCCCCTCCGGGCGATGAACACTGAAGCTTTCTTT. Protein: CASSPLRAMNTEAFF.

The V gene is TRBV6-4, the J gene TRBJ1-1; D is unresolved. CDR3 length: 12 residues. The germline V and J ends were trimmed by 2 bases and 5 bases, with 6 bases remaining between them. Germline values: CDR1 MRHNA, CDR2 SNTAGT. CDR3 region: CASSDGVTEAFF. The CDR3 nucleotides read TGTGCCAGCAGTGACGGTGTGACTGAAGCTTTCTTT.

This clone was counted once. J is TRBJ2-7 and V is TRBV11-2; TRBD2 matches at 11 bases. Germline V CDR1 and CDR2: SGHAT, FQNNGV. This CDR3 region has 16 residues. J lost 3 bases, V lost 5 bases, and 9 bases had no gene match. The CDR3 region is CASSQMGTSGIYEQYF. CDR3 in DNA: TGTGCCAGCAGCCAAATGGGGACTAGCGGAATCTACGAGCAGTACTTC.

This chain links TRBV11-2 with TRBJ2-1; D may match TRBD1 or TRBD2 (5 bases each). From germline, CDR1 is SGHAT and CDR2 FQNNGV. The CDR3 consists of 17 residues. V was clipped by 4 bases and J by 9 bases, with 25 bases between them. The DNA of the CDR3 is TGTGCCAGCAGCTCCGGACGGACTTACCGAGTGGACATTGAGCAGTTCTTC. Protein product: CASSSGRTYRVDIEQFF.

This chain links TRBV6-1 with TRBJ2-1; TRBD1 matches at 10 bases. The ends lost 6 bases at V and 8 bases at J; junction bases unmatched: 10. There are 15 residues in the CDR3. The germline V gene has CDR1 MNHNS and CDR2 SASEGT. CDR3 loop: CASRGDRGHFYEQFF. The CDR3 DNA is TGTGCCAGCAGGGGAGACAGGGGGCATTTCTATGAGCAGTTCTTC.